This T cell receptor beta chain was captured in a study of OX40 agonist ivuxolimab in advanced cancers. As for the study in general: Dose-escalation patients' cancers were hepatocellular carcinoma, melanoma, renal cell or head and neck cancer. Whole-study results and caveats: Relative to CD4+, CD8+ T cells held more expanded clones on average. The expanded peripheral T cells' antigen specificity was not determined.

As for this clone: Its specificity is not known.

Germline CDR1 and CDR2: SGHNT and YENEEA. This CDR3 region has 15 residues. V lost 8 bases, J lost 2 bases, and 17 bases lay in between. Assay used: immunoSEQ multiplex PCR; TCRdb lists only in-frame clones, some missing. This sample has over 95,000 clones, with approximately 80% found just once. At cycle 4 day 1, cycle 7 day 1, and baseline, blood was sampled. The receptor's source is an adult with an advanced solid tumor such as melanoma, head and neck, liver or kidney cancer. The gene calls are TRBV11-3 and TRBJ2-3, with D perhaps TRBD2 (6 bases). The sequences come from CD4+ or CD8+ T cells sorted from blood, collected in a trial of the OX40 agonist ivuxolimab. DNA of the CDR3: TGTGCCAGCCTGCTCTGGCGGGGCCACACAGATACGCAGTATTTT. Encoded protein: CASLLWRGHTDTQYF. Full variable domain (missing parts from reference TRBV11-3 and TRBJ2-3): EAGVVQSPRYKIIEKKQPVAFWCNPISGHNTLYWYLQNLGQGPELLIRYENEEAVDDSQLPKDRFSAERLKGVDSTLKIQPAELGDSAVYLCASLLWRGHTDTQYFGPGTRLTVL.